This T cell receptor beta chain was documented in a study of shared clonotypes between healthy human individuals. Per the germline V gene, CDR1 is SQVTM and CDR2 is ANQGSEA. CDR3 length: 13 amino acids. Trimming left V 2 bases short and J 6 bases short, with 11 bases between. Assay: immunoSEQ multiplex PCR; the TCRdb copy retains only in-frame clones and omits some. Found here are approximately 2.5 million clones, under 95% of them singletons; the top ten hold more than 0.35%. This rearrangement joins TRBV29-1 to TRBJ2-1, with unresolved D. The TCR comes from a man aged 18-30 years in good health. Some clones in this sample may be carry-over from other donors' samples. Sequencing was performed on naive CD4+ T cells from PBMCs. Indicated subset: CD45RA+ positively selected. CDR3 DNA: TGCAGCGTTGAAACTTTTTGGGGCAATGAGCAGTTCTTC. It translates to CSVETFWGNEQFF.